A selection of T cell receptor beta chains follows, all from one sample in a study of CD8 T cells in ankylosing spondylitis. TCRdb redid the calling of the 5' RACE reads with MiXCR, one entry per CDR3 protein. The sample holds approximately 110,000 distinct CDR3 sequences, approximately 25% seen once. The specimen was synovial fluid, either unsorted or a sorted T cell fraction (not recorded which). The receptors were sampled from a male donor with ankylosing spondylitis. CDR3s include the opening cysteine and the closing phenylalanine or tryptophan. A D gene is named only where the DNA matches it firmly. A row's size may be missing; if present it is once, few, many or a size class.

TRBJ2-1 | . | . | TRBV28 | CASSLRYRILLRPYNEQFF | TGTGCCAGCAGCCTACGGTACAGGATCCTATTGCGGCCCTACAATGAGCAGTTCTTC
TRBJ2-1 | few | . | TRBV29-1 | CSVEVNRKNEQFF | TGCAGCGTTGAAGTGAACCGGAAGAATGAGCAGTTCTTC
TRBJ2-3 | few | . | TRBV27 | CASSYIHPTDTQYF | TGTGCCAGCAGTTATATACATCCCACAGATACGCAGTATTTT
TRBJ2-6 | few | . | TRBV5-1 | CASSLAPLDGANVLTF | TGCGCCAGCAGCTTGGCCCCCTTGGATGGGGCCAACGTCCTGACTTTC
TRBJ2-1 | . | . | TRBV5-1 | CASSVTGGSYNEQFF | TGCGCCAGCAGCGTCACAGGCGGCTCCTACAATGAGCAGTTCTTC
TRBJ2-5 | . | TRBD1 | TRBV6-1 | CASSEAATVGQAVQETQYF | TGTGCCAGCAGTGAAGCCGCAACGGTGGGACAGGCAGTTCAAGAGACCCAGTACTTC
TRBJ1-2 | many | . | TRBV30 | CAWSGGLGYTF | TGTGCCTGGAGTGGGGGGCTTGGCTACACCTTC
TRBJ2-2 | few | TRBD2 | TRBV6-1 | CASKPWTSSERSTGELFF | TGTGCCAGCAAACCCTGGACTAGCTCAGAAAGGAGCACCGGGGAGCTGTTTTTT
TRBJ2-5 | . | TRBD1 | TRBV11-3 | CASSFQGAETQYF | TGTGCCAGCAGCTTTCAGGGGGCGGAGACCCAGTACTTC
TRBJ2-1 | . | TRBD1 | TRBV10-3 | CAIRVTGTGYNEQFF | TGTGCCATCAGAGTCACCGGGACAGGGTACAATGAGCAGTTCTTC
TRBJ1-1 | . | . | TRBV5-1 | CATKLIRGNTEAFF | TGCGCCACCAAGCTTATCAGAGGGAACACTGAAGCTTTCTTT
TRBJ2-5 | . | . | TRBV2 | CASSSPGGRIQTQYF | TGTGCCAGCAGTTCCCCCGGGGGGCGCATTCAGACCCAGTACTTC
TRBJ2-2 | . | . | TRBV20-1 | CSATRGGRPGELFF | TGCAGTGCTACCAGGGGGGGGCGTCCCGGGGAGCTGTTTTTT
TRBJ2-1 | few | . | TRBV12-3/TRBV12-4 | CASSSLGGMSGSYNEQFF | TGTGCCAGCAGTTCCCTGGGTGGGATGAGCGGTTCCTACAATGAGCAGTTCTTC
TRBJ2-5 | many | . | TRBV30 | CAWSVGGETQYF | TGTGCCTGGAGTGTAGGAGGGGAGACCCAGTACTTC
TRBJ2-1 | few | TRBD2 | TRBV4-2 | CASSQDPGLAGDNEQFF | TGTGCCAGCAGCCAAGATCCGGGACTAGCGGGAGACAATGAGCAGTTCTTC
TRBJ2-3 | many | TRBD2 | TRBV12-3/TRBV12-4 | CASSLAGGGADTQYF | TGTGCCAGCAGCTTAGCGGGAGGAGGAGCAGATACGCAGTATTTT
TRBJ2-7 | . | . | TRBV29-1 | CSVEDLRGHQYEQYF | TGCAGCGTTGAAGATCTTCGGGGACACCAGTACGAGCAGTACTTC
TRBJ1-5 | few | . | TRBV6-2/TRBV6-3 | CASSTSDQPQHF | TGTGCCAGCAGCACTTCGGATCAGCCCCAGCATTTT
TRBJ1-5 | . | TRBD1 | TRBV29-1 | CSVAGTANQPQHF | TGCAGCGTCGCCGGGACAGCTAATCAGCCCCAGCATTTT
TRBJ1-2 | few | . | TRBV7-9 | CASSLVLGGYTF | TGTGCCAGCAGCCTCGTTTTAGGTGGCTACACCTTC
TRBJ1-2 | few | . | TRBV12-3/TRBV12-4 | CASSFFSVSGGYTF | TGTGCCAGCAGTTTTTTTTCCGTTAGTGGAGGCTACACCTTC
TRBJ1-4 | . | TRBD1 | TRBV7-7 | CASSLSTGANEKLFF | TGTGCCAGCAGCTTATCGACAGGGGCTAATGAAAAACTGTTTTTT
TRBJ2-1 | . | TRBD2 | TRBV5-6 | CASSLEAGGRQFF | TGTGCCAGCAGCTTGGAAGCGGGAGGGCGGCAGTTCTTC
TRBJ2-7 | . | . | TRBV30 | CAWSMIWGSSYEQYF | TGTGCCTGGAGTATGATTTGGGGGAGTTCCTACGAGCAGTACTTC
TRBJ2-2 | . | . | TRBV10-3 | CAISKASPGGELFF | TGTGCCATCAGTAAGGCCTCGCCGGGTGGGGAGCTGTTTTTT
TRBJ2-7 | . | . | TRBV7-2 | CASSLGGSSTGYEQYF | TGTGCCAGCAGCTTAGGAGGGTCCTCGACGGGCTACGAGCAGTACTTC
TRBJ1-1 | . | TRBD1 | TRBV7-8 | CASSLGQGAGVNTEAFF | TGTGCCAGCAGCTTAGGGCAGGGGGCGGGAGTGAACACTGAAGCTTTCTTT
TRBJ2-3 | . | TRBD2 | TRBV6-1 | CASSVGLATLGEYF | TGTGCCAGCAGTGTCGGACTAGCGACCCTAGGGGAGTATTTT
TRBJ2-3 | few | TRBD2 | TRBV11-2 | CASSLAPGGTDTQYF | TGTGCCAGCAGCTTAGCCCCGGGGGGGACAGATACGCAGTATTTT
TRBJ2-6 | . | . | TRBV7-2 | CASSPTLSSGANVLTF | TGTGCCAGCAGCCCGACCTTGAGCTCTGGGGCCAACGTCCTGACTTTC
TRBJ1-3 | few | TRBD1 | TRBV7-8 | CASSLGTGGVTIYF | TGTGCCAGCAGCTTGGGGACAGGGGGTGTCACCATATATTTT
TRBJ2-1 | many | . | TRBV3-1 | CASSQGEVGIARQFF | TGTGCCAGCAGCCAAGGGGAGGTAGGGATCGCTCGGCAGTTCTTC
TRBJ1-1 | . | . | TRBV11-2 | CASSVNQNTEAFF | TGTGCCAGCAGCGTCAACCAGAACACTGAAGCTTTCTTT
TRBJ2-2 | few | . | TRBV5-6 | CASSRPLTGNTGELFF | TGTGCCAGCAGCAGACCTCTTACTGGGAACACCGGGGAGCTGTTTTTT
TRBJ2-3 | . | TRBD2 | TRBV10-3 | CAIRSSGGSTDTQYF | TGTGCCATCAGATCTAGCGGGGGTAGCACAGATACGCAGTATTTT
TRBJ1-1 | . | . | TRBV18 | CASSYDTLSEAFF | TGTGCCAGCTCCTACGACACGCTGAGTGAAGCTTTCTTT
TRBJ2-7 | few | . | TRBV24-1 | CATEAVGVAYEQYF | TGTGCCACCGAAGCTGTGGGGGTGGCCTACGAGCAGTACTTC
TRBJ1-3 | few | TRBD1 | TRBV12-3/TRBV12-4 | CASRSSKQGAGNTIYF | TGTGCCAGCAGATCGTCCAAACAGGGGGCTGGAAACACCATATATTTT
TRBJ1-5 | many | . | TRBV12-3/TRBV12-4 | CASSPTGTNQPQHF | TGTGCCAGCAGTCCCACCGGGACCAATCAGCCCCAGCATTTT
TRBJ2-3 | . | . | TRBV19 | CASSITRADTQYF | TGTGCCAGTAGTATCACAAGGGCGGATACGCAGTATTTT
TRBJ1-2 | few | . | TRBV2 | CASRSFNYGYTF | TGTGCCAGCAGGAGCTTTAACTATGGCTACACCTTC
TRBJ2-2 | few | TRBD2 | TRBV6-2/TRBV6-3 | CASIGTRKPGELFF | TGTGCCAGCATAGGGACTAGAAAACCCGGGGAGCTGTTTTTT
TRBJ1-1 | many | . | TRBV27 | CASSFLQGGRAEAFF | TGTGCCAGCAGTTTCCTACAGGGCGGTAGGGCTGAAGCTTTCTTT
TRBJ2-1 | . | . | TRBV2 | CASILGIYNEQFF | TGTGCCAGCATATTGGGCATCTACAATGAGCAGTTCTTC
TRBJ2-2 | . | TRBD2 | TRBV11-2 | CASSLDHGAGTGELFF | TGTGCCAGCAGCTTAGATCATGGAGCGGGAACCGGGGAGCTGTTTTTT
TRBJ2-1 | many | . | TRBV25-1 | CASSQTGRHNEQFF | TGTGCCAGCAGCCAGACGGGGCGACACAATGAGCAGTTCTTC
TRBJ2-1 | . | TRBD2 | TRBV20-1 | CSASGTRSSYNEQFF | TGCAGTGCTTCCGGGACTAGGAGCTCCTACAATGAGCAGTTCTTC
TRBJ1-3 | . | . | TRBV12-3/TRBV12-4 | CATRSPGRNTIYF | TGTGCCACGCGATCCCCAGGGCGGAACACCATATATTTT
TRBJ1-2 | many | TRBD1 | TRBV20-1 | CSARGSRGQINYGYTF | TGCAGTGCTAGAGGGTCCCGGGGACAGATAAACTATGGCTACACCTTC
TRBJ2-1 | many | . | TRBV3-1 | CASSQVGLGQEAMYNEQFF | TGTGCCAGCAGCCAAGTAGGACTAGGACAGGAGGCCATGTACAATGAGCAGTTCTTC
TRBJ1-6 | . | TRBD1 | TRBV5-1 | CASSLGQGNSPLHF | TGCGCCAGCAGCTTAGGACAGGGCAATTCACCCCTCCACTTT
TRBJ1-4 | few | TRBD1 | TRBV2 | CASAGTGVEKLFF | TGTGCCAGCGCCGGGACAGGGGTTGAAAAACTGTTTTTT
TRBJ1-1 | few | . | TRBV7-2 | CASSTRGGVNTEAFF | TGTGCCAGCAGCACCCGGGGGGGCGTGAACACTGAAGCTTTCTTT
TRBJ2-7 | many | . | TRBV7-8 | CASSPRLSSYEQYF | TGTGCCAGCAGCCCCAGGCTCTCCTCCTACGAGCAGTACTTC
TRBJ2-1 | . | . | TRBV20-1 | CSARTRSSYNEQFF | TGCAGTGCTAGAACCCGAAGCTCCTACAATGAGCAGTTCTTC
TRBJ1-5 | many | . | TRBV12-3/TRBV12-4 | CASSVGDWQPQHF | TGTGCCAGCAGTGTCGGGGATTGGCAGCCCCAGCATTTT
TRBJ2-7 | . | . | TRBV20-1 | CSAVRSSYEQYF | TGCAGTGCGGTCCGCAGCTCCTACGAGCAGTACTTC
TRBJ1-1 | . | . | TRBV7-8 | CASSQRQWVRTEAFF | TGTGCCAGCAGCCAACGACAGTGGGTGAGAACTGAAGCTTTCTTT